A selection of T cell receptor beta chains follows, all from one sample in a study of T cells in tumors after PD-1 blockade. Libraries were prepared by immunoSEQ multiplex PCR; TCRdb keeps only in-frame clonotypes and omits some of them. Here the sample spans tens of thousands of clones, 73% being singletons. This specimen was PBMCs, taken after anti-PD-1 treatment. The receptors originated from a human donor with basal cell carcinoma. Both conserved end residues are part of each CDR3.

V	J	CDR3
TRBV7-8	TRBJ2-3	CASIQRPGGTDTQYF
TRBV3-1/TRBV3-2	TRBJ1-1	CASSQERNTEAFF
TRBV12-3/TRBV12-4	TRBJ2-1	CASSSFTGSEQFF
TRBV7-2	TRBJ1-5	CASSLTYSNQPQHF
TRBV19	TRBJ2-3	CASSMWDTQYF
TRBV2	TRBJ2-1	CASRLAGGPYNEQFF
TRBV6-2/TRBV6-3	TRBJ2-1	CASSYLREGHEQFF
TRBV9	TRBJ2-1	CASSVQIAGNNEQFF
TRBV19	TRBJ1-2	CASSTRDGYGYTF
TRBV9	TRBJ2-7	CASSVAASGRIYEQYF
TRBV28	TRBJ1-3	CASSPGQGPSSGNTIYF
TRBV3-1/TRBV3-2	TRBJ1-1	CASSHERRTEAFF
TRBV6-5	TRBJ2-6	CASSFDGGSGANVLTF
TRBV11-3	TRBJ2-3	CASSQNGGTDTQYF
TRBV7-8	TRBJ1-5	CASSTYAGGGNQPQHF
TRBV5-1	TRBJ1-4	CASSLDGTRNEKLFF
TRBV5-1	TRBJ2-1	CASSWTSGSPSYNEQFF
TRBV19	TRBJ1-1	CASSIAPLKLGTTEAFF
TRBV19	TRBJ1-5	CASSIAHGQPQHF
TRBV7-2	TRBJ1-1	CASSFWQNTEAFF
TRBV5-1	TRBJ2-4	CASSLGVGHKNIQYF
TRBV19	TRBJ2-5	CASSNPRDRGQETQYF
TRBV20-1	TRBJ1-5	CSASHEAMDQPQHF
TRBV6-6	TRBJ2-7	CASRPSGTSYEQYF
TRBV30	TRBJ2-7	CAWKKSGRFYEQYF
TRBV9	TRBJ2-1	CASSVGIAGLSYNEQFF
TRBV24-1	TRBJ2-1	CATSRAGSSYNEQFF
TRBV11-1	TRBJ2-2	CASSLTGELFF
TRBV29-1	TRBJ1-5	CSVAPGLNQPQHF
TRBV30	TRBJ1-2	CAWSGQGYGYTF